This T cell receptor (beta chain) originates from a study of cytomegalovirus exposure and HLA in healthy donors. Findings and caveats of the study: A few chains tied to CMV proved CMV antigen-specific in vitro. Despite most TCR sequences being rare, some public TCRs occurred in many donors.

The repertoire was sequenced with immunoSEQ multiplex PCR; TCRdb's copy has only in-frame clones and lacks some. The data show 30,000 to 40,000 clones, just under 95% seen once. The donors were in the roughly 120-subject validation cohort; that cohort was separate from the roughly 700-subject first cohort. Turning to this clone: Its antigen is currently unknown.

The CDR3 is 14 amino acids. V lost 6 bases to trimming and J lost 2 bases; unmatched junction nucleotides: 3. Germline V gene sequence: CDR1 LNHDA, CDR2 SQIVND (reference sequence). This sequence joins TRBV19 and TRBJ1-5, with 8 bases identical to TRBD1. The sample consisted of PBMCs. The origin of this receptor is a man aged 18 to 29 in good health and CMV-seronegative. The CDR3 here is CASSLTGGNQPQHF. The CDR3, as DNA: TGTGCCAGTAGCCTGACAGGGGGCAATCAGCCCCAGCATTTT. The full variable domain, rest sourced from reference TRBV19 and TRBJ1-5, is DGGITQSPKYLFRKEGQNVTLSCEQNLNHDAMYWYRQDPGQGLRLIYYSQIVNDFQKGDIAEGYSVSREKKESFPLTVTSAQKNPTAFYLCASSLTGGNQPQHFGDGTRLSIL.